Listed below are T cell receptor beta chains from one sample, sequenced in a study of T cell responses to AZD1222 COVID-19 vaccine. Some clones are missing from TCRdb's copy, which holds only in-frame ones; the method was immunoSEQ multiplex PCR. The table has around 120,000 clones, roughly 84% seen once; the top ten hold 1% to 1.5%. This material consisted of peripheral blood, taken on day 0 of AZD1222 vaccination. The receptors here all came from an adult in good health. Each CDR3 is given with its conserved first and last residue. The D gene is left open where the match is weak. The listing skips clone size in some rows; elsewhere it reads once, few, many or a size class.

d_gene	v_gene	abundance	j_gene	CDR3nt	CDR3aa
NA	TRBV29-1	once	TRBJ1-2	TGCAGCGTTGAAGGGGGGACACAGGGTAACTATGGCTACACCTTC	CSVEGGTQGNYGYTF
NA	TRBV5-1	NA	TRBJ1-3	TGCGCCAGCAGCCCTGGCGGGATAGGCTCTGGAAACACCATATATTTT	CASSPGGIGSGNTIYF
NA	TRBV20-1	NA	TRBJ2-7	TGCAGTGCTAGAGATAACGAGCAGTACTTC	CSARDNEQYF
TRBD1	TRBV29-1	NA	TRBJ1-2	TGCAGCGTTGCCCACAGGACAGGGCCCCCTCGTGGCTACACCTTC	CSVAHRTGPPRGYTF
NA	TRBV2	NA	TRBJ1-3	TGTGCCAGCAGTGAAGCGCGGGCAGTCTCTGGAAACACCATATATTTT	CASSEARAVSGNTIYF
TRBD2	TRBV18	NA	TRBJ2-7	TGTGCCAGCTCACCGAGAGCGGGGGAGTCCTACGAGCAGTACTTC	CASSPRAGESYEQYF
NA	TRBV4-2	NA	TRBJ2-3	TGTGCCAGCAGGGCCGGGACGGTGAGCACAGATACGCAGTATTTT	CASRAGTVSTDTQYF
TRBD1	TRBV12-3/TRBV12-4	NA	TRBJ1-4	TGTGCCAGCAGTCCAGGGGGGAAACTGTTTTTT	CASSPGGKLFF
NA	TRBV12-3/TRBV12-4	once	TRBJ2-5	TGTGCCAGCAGTTCCTGGGCACAGACCCAGTACTTC	CASSSWAQTQYF
NA	TRBV3-1/TRBV3-2	NA	TRBJ2-7	TGTGCCAGCAGCCAAGTGTACAGGGCCTCCTACGAGCAGTACTTC	CASSQVYRASYEQYF
NA	TRBV6-5	NA	TRBJ1-5	TGTGCCAGCAGTTACTCCGACCTCGGGCGGCCCCAGCATTTT	CASSYSDLGRPQHF
TRBD1	TRBV13	NA	TRBJ2-7	TGTGCCAGCAGCCAACACGGACAGGGACCTTACGAGCAGTACTTC	CASSQHGQGPYEQYF
NA	TRBV7-2	NA	TRBJ1-4	TGTGCCAGCAGCTTATGGGTTACAACTAATGAAAAACTGTTTTTT	CASSLWVTTNEKLFF
TRBD1	TRBV18	NA	TRBJ2-3	TGTGCCAGCTCACCCCGGGACAGGGGGCCAGATACGCAGTATTTT	CASSPRDRGPDTQYF
NA	TRBV19	once	TRBJ2-7	TGTGCCAGTAGTATGAGGGACGGCTCCTACGAGCAGTACTTC	CASSMRDGSYEQYF
NA	TRBV6-5	NA	TRBJ2-4	TGTGCCAGCATGGCCGGGGTAGGGGTGGACATTCAGTACTTC	CASMAGVGVDIQYF
NA	TRBV19	NA	TRBJ1-1	TGTGCCAGTACCCCCTTGACAGTTAACACTGAAGCTTTCTTT	CASTPLTVNTEAFF
TRBD1	TRBV5-8	NA	TRBJ2-2	TGTGCCAGCAGCCCCCGAGCAGGGGGTAATACCGGGGAGCTGTTTTTT	CASSPRAGGNTGELFF
TRBD1	TRBV3-1/TRBV3-2	NA	TRBJ2-5	TGTGCCAGCAGCCCCGGGACAGGGGGCTCGGAGACCCAGTACTTC	CASSPGTGGSETQYF
TRBD2	TRBV3-1/TRBV3-2	NA	TRBJ2-1	TGTGCCAGCACTTTGGGCGGGGGAGCGGGAGAGCAGTTCTTC	CASTLGGGAGEQFF
TRBD1	TRBV5-1	NA	TRBJ1-2	TGCGCCAGCAGCTCGGAGGGGCAGGGGGCCGGGTATGGCTACACCTTC	CASSSEGQGAGYGYTF
NA	TRBV6-5	NA	TRBJ1-2	TGTGCCAGCCGGGGCCTCTATGGCTACACCTTC	CASRGLYGYTF
TRBD2	TRBV10-2	NA	TRBJ2-3	TGCGCCAGCAGGAAGACTAGCGGGGGGGCTTATCGCACAGATACGCAGTATTTT	CASRKTSGGAYRTDTQYF
TRBD1	TRBV7-8	once	TRBJ2-2	TGTGCCAGCAGCCACAACAGGGGGCAGGCCGGGGAGCTGTTTTTT	CASSHNRGQAGELFF
NA	TRBV3-1/TRBV3-2	NA	TRBJ1-5	TGTGCCAGCAGCCCGACAGGCGATCAGCCCCAGCATTTT	CASSPTGDQPQHF
TRBD1	TRBV2	NA	TRBJ2-1	TGTGCCAGCAGTTGGACAGGGATTAACAATGAGCAGTTCTTC	CASSWTGINNEQFF
TRBD1	TRBV13	few	TRBJ2-7	TGTGCCAGCAGCTACAGGGGGGCAATTTCCTACGAGCAGTACTTC	CASSYRGAISYEQYF
NA	TRBV6-5	few	TRBJ1-1	TGTGCCAGCGGGAAGGGAACAGTACTTAACACTGAAGCTTTCTTT	CASGKGTVLNTEAFF
NA	TRBV10-2	NA	TRBJ1-1	TGCGCCAGCAGGGGGTCGAAAGGGGGCACTGAAGCTTTCTTT	CASRGSKGGTEAFF
TRBD2	TRBV15	NA	TRBJ2-5	TGTGCCACCAGCAGAGGGCGGGAGGCCGCAGAGACCCAGTACTTC	CATSRGREAAETQYF
NA	TRBV29-1	NA	TRBJ1-1	TGCAGCGGTGGAGAGGGGAACACTGAAGCTTTCTTT	CSGGEGNTEAFF
NA	TRBV19	NA	TRBJ2-7	TGTGCCAGTAGTTACAGCTTCCCTGACTACGAGCAGTACTTC	CASSYSFPDYEQYF
TRBD1	TRBV7-2	NA	TRBJ2-7	TGTGCCAGCAGCCCCACGACAGGGGGGCCCTACGAGCAGTACTTC	CASSPTTGGPYEQYF
NA	TRBV9	NA	TRBJ2-1	TGTGCCAGCAGCGTAAGGGTTAGCTCCTACAATGAGCAGTTCTTC	CASSVRVSSYNEQFF
NA	TRBV6-5	NA	TRBJ1-1	TGTGCCAGCACGAATACGGGACACAGAGAAGCTTTCTTT	CASTNTGHREAFF
NA	TRBV7-9	NA	TRBJ1-2	TGTGCCAGCAGCCGGGCGGGGCCTCGCGGTGGCTACACCTTC	CASSRAGPRGGYTF
TRBD2	TRBV5-4	NA	TRBJ2-1	TGTGCCAGCAGACGGGGGGATGAGCAGTTCTTC	CASRRGDEQFF